Detailed here is one TCR beta chain. This sample was taken from a study of blood T cell repertoires in COVID-19. On the study more broadly: COVID-19 samples collected from the United States, Italy and Spain covered acute and convalescent phases. PBMCs, B-cell-depleted T cells, or T cells provided the cDNA or gDNA that made up the material.

This CDR3 comprises 13 residues. Germline CDR1 WNHNN, CDR2 SYGVQD (reference sequence). The V and J ends lost 2 bases and 10 bases respectively, with 14 bases between them. Authors' methods: Nucleated cell number was recorded as an estimate derived from reference gene primer amplification. Some clones are missing from TCRdb's copy, which holds only in-frame ones; the method was immunoSEQ multiplex PCR. That table is the source of V, J and clone size, and D and trimming were worked out from the DNA. This table has approximately 150,000 clones, roughly 84% appearing once. The clonotype was recovered from a man aged 55 to 70 with acute or convalescent COVID-19. Sequenced sample: peripheral blood. The chain couples TRBV10-1 to TRBJ2-5; maybe TRBD2 (5 bases). CDR3 residues: CASSEDSFRDQYF. In DNA form, the CDR3 reads TGCGCCAGCAGTGAGGACTCTTTTCGGGACCAGTACTTC.